The 9 T cell receptor beta chains in this list originate from one sample, sequenced in a study of blood T cell repertoires in COVID-19. TCRdb's copy holds only in-frame clones and misses some; the assay was immunoSEQ multiplex PCR. Among roughly 140,000 clones listed, 80% to 90% were seen once. The sample comprised peripheral blood. The receptors come from a man between 65 and 85 years old with acute or convalescent COVID-19.

Worth noting for this clone: Additional DNA sequences in this sample encode the identical CDR3. The J gene is TRBJ1-1, the V gene TRBV3-1 (or the pseudogene TRBV3-2); D is possibly TRBD1 (5 bases). The V and J ends lost 4 bases and 8 bases respectively, with 26 bases between them. CDR3 length: 17 residues. Germline V CDR1 and CDR2: LGHDT, YNNKEL (reference sequence). Here the CDR3 reads CASSLSPRGSQGTEAFF. The DNA of the CDR3 is TGTGCCAGCAGCCTGTCCCCACGCGGCAGCCAGGGCACCGAAGCTTTCTTT.

The chain recombines TRBV9 with TRBJ2-3; D possibly corresponds to TRBD1 (5 bases). CDR1 and CDR2 from the germline V gene are SGDLS and YYNGEE. Trimming cost V 0 bases and J 6 bases, with 11 bases left between them. The length of the CDR3 is 14 residues. The CDR3 here is CASSVAGPRDTQYF. The DNA for the CDR3 is TGTGCCAGCAGCGTAGCAGGGCCGCGGGATACGCAGTATTTT.

This chain connects TRBV4-2 to TRBJ2-5, with 10 positions matching TRBD2. Trimming took 1 base from V and 0 from J; bases not matched to a gene: 5. The length of the CDR3 is 17 residues. Germline-derived CDR1 and CDR2 are LGHNA and YNFKEQ. The CDR3 DNA is TGTGCCAGCAGCCAAGCAGTGACTAGCGGGTACCAAGAGACCCAGTACTTC. This translates into CASSQAVTSGYQETQYF.

V and J are TRBV3-1 (or the pseudogene TRBV3-2) and TRBJ2-5; TRBD2 agrees at 10 bases. J lost 4 bases, V lost 0 bases, and 5 bases had no gene match. CDR1 LGHDT and CDR2 YNNKEL come from the germline V gene (reference sequence). CDR3 length: 16 amino acids. Here the CDR3 DNA reads TGTGCCAGCAGCCAAGAGGAAGCGGGAGGGCTAGAGACCCAGTACTTC. It codes for CASSQEEAGGLETQYF.

The CDR3 loop reads CASSLMRNTEAFF. The DNA of the CDR3 is TGTGCCAGCAGTTTAATGAGGAACACTGAAGCTTTCTTT. This chain joins TRBV28 and TRBJ1-1, with no clear D. Trimming stripped 2 bases from V and 1 base from J, with 5 bases between. The germline V gene has CDR1 MDHEN and CDR2 SYDVKM. CDR3 length: 13 residues.

This clone was detected once. The V call is TRBV28, the J call TRBJ1-5; TRBD1 aligns across 9 bases. With 5 bases clipped from V and 4 bases from J, the junction kept 6 bases outside the gene matches. CDR1 is MDHEN and CDR2 is SYDVKM in the germline V gene. This CDR3 has 15 residues. CDR3 sequence: CASSPTGGRNQPQHF. DNA for the CDR3: TGTGCCAGCAGTCCTACAGGGGGCCGGAATCAGCCCCAGCATTTT.

This chain links TRBV27 with TRBJ2-7, with 8 bases matching TRBD1. From germline, CDR1 is MNHEY and CDR2 SMNVEV (reference sequence). The CDR3 length is 18 residues. Germline trimming cut 5 bases from V and 3 bases from J; bases unmatched to any gene: 18. The CDR3 region is CASSPTPLQGARFYEQYF. The CDR3 DNA sequence: TGTGCCAGCAGTCCAACCCCCCTCCAGGGGGCGCGGTTCTACGAGCAGTACTTC.

This clone was counted a single time. This chain joins TRBV23-1 and TRBJ1-5; 9 nucleotides align to TRBD1. TRBV23-1 is placed among ORFs of uncertain function. The CDR3 is 16 residues long. V dropped 10 bases and J dropped 1; count of bases not matched to a gene: 11. The CDR3 region is CAIRDRDLSSNQPQHF. The CDR3 nucleotides are TGCGCCATCCGGGACAGGGATCTCTCGAGCAATCAGCCCCAGCATTTT.

V usage is TRBV4-2 and J usage is TRBJ2-1; 7 bases fit TRBD1. This CDR3 is built from 17 residues. The V segment lost 1 base and the J segment 2 bases; nucleotides outside the gene matches: 8. Germline V gives CDR1 LGHNA, CDR2 YNFKEQ. The CDR3 nucleotides are TGTGCCAGCAGCCAAGTACTACAGGGGACCCCCTACAATGAGCAGTTCTTC. Protein product: CASSQVLQGTPYNEQFF.